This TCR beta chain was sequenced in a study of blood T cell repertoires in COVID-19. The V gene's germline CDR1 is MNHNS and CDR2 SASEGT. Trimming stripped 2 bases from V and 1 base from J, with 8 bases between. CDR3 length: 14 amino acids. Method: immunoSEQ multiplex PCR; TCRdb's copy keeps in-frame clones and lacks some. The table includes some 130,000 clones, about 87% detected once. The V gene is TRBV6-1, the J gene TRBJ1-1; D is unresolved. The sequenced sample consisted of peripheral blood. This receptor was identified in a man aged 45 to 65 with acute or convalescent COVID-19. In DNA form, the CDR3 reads TGTGCCAGCAGTGAATCGAGGCCGAACACTGAAGCTTTCTTT. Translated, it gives CASSESRPNTEAFF.